The 26 T cell receptor beta chains below were found in one sample sequenced in a study of blood T cell repertoires in COVID-19. Clones were sequenced by immunoSEQ multiplex PCR, and TCRdb holds only the in-frame ones, with some missing. The top ten clones hold approximately 2.6% of a sample with around 230,000 clones, over 65% of them seen once. The sample comprised peripheral blood. Source of these receptors: a woman in her 70s with active or convalescent COVID-19.

The J gene is TRBJ2-1, the V gene TRBV27; 9 bases match TRBD2. The CDR3 contains 16 residues. V shed 0 bases and J 4 bases; nucleotides not matched to a gene: 4. Germline assignment: CDR1 MNHEY and CDR2 SMNVEV (reference sequence). The CDR3 reads CASSLSSLAGYNEQFF. The DNA for the CDR3 is TGTGCCAGCAGTTTATCTTCGCTAGCGGGGTACAATGAGCAGTTCTTC.

The V call is TRBV30, the J call TRBJ1-1; D is unclear. The length of the CDR3 is 13 residues. CDR1 is GTSNPN, CDR2 SVGIG, per germline (reference sequence). V was trimmed by 2 bases and J by 1 base, leaving 8 bases between them. CDR3 bases: TGTGCCTGGAGTTCCCATAGGAACACTGAAGCTTTCTTT. It specifies CAWSSHRNTEAFF. Based on the CDR3 plus reference TRBV30 and TRBJ1-1, the full variable domain is SQTIHQWPATLVQPVGSPLSLECTVEGTSNPNLYWYRQAAGRGLQLLFYSVGIGQISSEVPQNLSASRPQDRQFILSSKKLLLSDSGFYLCAWSSHRNTEAFFGQGTRLTVV.

This clone occurred a few times. The chain carries TRBV6-5 and TRBJ2-1; a possible D gene is TRBD2 (6 bases). The germline CDR1 and CDR2 sequences are MNHEY and SVGAGI. Trimming stripped 7 bases from V and 7 bases from J, with 14 bases between. CDR3 length: 13 amino acids. This chain's CDR3 is CASTSGAKNEQFF. In nucleotides, the CDR3 is TGTGCCAGCACCTCGGGAGCGAAAAATGAGCAGTTCTTC.

The chain recombines TRBV7-3 with TRBJ2-5, with 11 nucleotides matching TRBD1. The germline CDR1 and CDR2 sequences are SGHTA and FQGTGA. This CDR3 region has 16 residues. The V segment lost 6 bases and the J segment 4 bases; nucleotides outside the gene matches: 10. CDR3 protein: CASRAILGQGGETQYF. DNA of the CDR3: TGTGCCAGCAGGGCAATATTGGGACAGGGGGGAGAGACCCAGTACTTC.

CDR3 sequence: CASSYSKQGSEAFF. The CDR3 DNA reads TGTGCCAGCAGTTACTCTAAACAGGGTTCTGAAGCTTTCTTT. This rearrangement joins TRBV6-2 or TRBV6-3 to TRBJ1-1; the D gene is possibly TRBD1 (6 bases). The germline V gene has CDR1 MNHEY and CDR2 SVGEGT. CDR3 length: 14 amino acids. V was cut by 0 bases and J by 6 bases, with 11 bases left in between.

The chain uses TRBV7-6 and TRBJ1-4; 8 positions match TRBD1. In germline, CDR1 is SGHVS, CDR2 FNYEAQ. V lost 5 bases to trimming and J lost 5 bases; unmatched junction nucleotides: 7. CDR3 length equals 15 residues. In nucleotides, the CDR3 is TGTGCCAGCAGCATCGGACAGGGAGGGAATGAAAAACTGTTTTTT. Translation gives CASSIGQGGNEKLFF.

Only one count was recorded for this clone. The V and J genes are TRBV10-3 and TRBJ2-5; 7 nucleotides line up with TRBD2. CDR3 length: 15 residues. Trimming at V came to 6 bases and at J to 7 bases, leaving 14 bases not matched to a gene. CDR1 and CDR2 (germline): ENHRY, SYGVKD. Here the CDR3 reads CAISPGLAAGGTQYF. DNA for the CDR3: TGTGCCATCAGCCCTGGTCTAGCGGCCGGGGGGACCCAGTACTTC.

The V call is TRBV28, the J call TRBJ1-6, with D uncertain. V shed 7 bases and J shed 9 bases, with 13 bases lying between them. Germline assignment: CDR1 MDHEN and CDR2 SYDVKM. This CDR3 is 13 amino acids long. CDR3 in amino acids: CASNSPDGSPLHF. The CDR3 DNA sequence: TGTGCCAGCAACTCCCCCGATGGTTCACCCCTCCACTTT.

The rearrangement uses TRBV4-2 and TRBJ2-5, with TRBD1 matching over 12 bases. V was clipped by 1 base and J by 5 bases; unmatched bases: 2. This CDR3 is built from 15 residues. Germline assignment: CDR1 LGHNA and CDR2 YNFKEQ. In DNA form, the CDR3 reads TGTGCCAGCAGCCAAGGGGACAGGGGGCCGGAGACCCAGTACTTC. It encodes CASSQGDRGPETQYF.

The rearrangement links TRBV7-2 to TRBJ2-3; D not certain. Trimming took 4 bases from V and 4 from J, leaving 9 bases between them. Germline assignment: CDR1 SGHTA and CDR2 FQGNSA. This CDR3 spans 13 amino acids. The DNA for the CDR3 is TGTGCCAGCAGCTCTTCTCTCCCAGATACGCAGTATTTT. It specifies CASSSSLPDTQYF.

Here the CDR3 reads CAWSGTGGVPPYEQYF. As DNA, the CDR3 is TGTGCCTGGAGTGGTACGGGGGGGGTACCTCCCTACGAGCAGTACTTC. The chain employs TRBV30 and TRBJ2-7; 8 bases line up with TRBD2. The CDR3 extends over 16 amino acids. V lost 1 base to trimming and J lost 2 bases; unmatched junction nucleotides: 10. Per the germline V gene, CDR1 is GTSNPN and CDR2 is SVGIG (reference sequence).

V and J are TRBV5-5 and TRBJ1-2; D is unclear. V lost 4 bases, J lost 1 base, and 11 bases lay in between. The germline V gene encodes CDR1 SGHKS and CDR2 YYEKEE (reference sequence). The CDR3 length is 14 residues. CDR3 sequence: CASSPERYNYGYTF. CDR3 nucleotides: TGTGCCAGCAGCCCCGAGCGGTATAACTATGGCTACACCTTC.

V usage is TRBV4-3 and J usage is TRBJ1-2, with 7 bases that match TRBD1. The germline gives CDR1 LGHNA, CDR2 YSLEER. V lost 9 bases to trimming and J lost 2 bases; unmatched junction nucleotides: 18. This CDR3 spans 17 amino acids. In DNA, the CDR3 is TGCGCCAGAAGTGCCCTTGGCCCCGACAGGGAAAACTATGGCTACACCTTC. It yields the protein CARSALGPDRENYGYTF.

The chain carries TRBV3-1 (or the pseudogene TRBV3-2) and TRBJ1-1, with D unclear. Trimming shortened V by 8 bases and J by 5 bases, and 12 bases separated the two germline ends. Germline assignment: CDR1 LGHDT and CDR2 YNNKEL (reference sequence). The CDR3 contains 12 residues. The CDR3 loop reads CASQADGTEAFF. The CDR3 nucleotides read TGTGCCAGCCAGGCCGATGGGACTGAAGCTTTCTTT.

The CDR3 region is CASSIRLGQGTEAFF. In nucleotides, the CDR3 is TGTGCCAGTAGTATACGGTTGGGACAGGGTACTGAAGCTTTCTTT. The V call is TRBV19, the J call TRBJ1-1, with TRBD1 matching 9 bases. This CDR3 has 15 residues. J gave up 5 bases and V 2 bases, and 6 bases lay outside the gene matches. CDR1 is LNHDA and CDR2 is SQIVND in the germline V gene (reference sequence). The full variable domain, its missing parts supplied by reference TRBV19 and TRBJ1-1, is DGGITQSPKYLFRKEGQNVTLSCEQNLNHDAMYWYRQDPGQGLRLIYYSQIVNDFQKGDIAEGYSVSREKKESFPLTVTSAQKNPTAFYLCASSIRLGQGTEAFFGQGTRLTVV.

In the case of this clone: Within the sample, other DNA sequences also encode this same CDR3. This sequence joins TRBV18 and TRBJ1-1; D might be TRBD1 (5 bases). This CDR3 region has 14 residues. Germline loops: CDR1 KGHSH, CDR2 LQKENI. Trimming pared 6 bases from V and 2 bases from J, leaving 13 bases between. The chain's CDR3 is CASSPQGRNTEAFF. Written as DNA, the CDR3 is TGTGCCAGCTCCCCGCAGGGTCGTAACACTGAAGCTTTCTTT.

The chain uses TRBV19 and TRBJ2-2, with 8 nucleotides matching TRBD1. The V gene's germline CDR1 is LNHDA and CDR2 SQIVND (reference sequence). The CDR3 is 15 residues long. V was pared by 6 bases and J by 0 bases, with 3 bases of the junction left unmatched. DNA of the CDR3: TGTGCCAGTAGGCCGACAGGGGCGAACACCGGGGAGCTGTTTTTT. This gives the protein CASRPTGANTGELFF.

DNA of the CDR3: TGTGCCAGCAGCCATCCGGCGGGAGATCGGGAGCAGTACTTC. The encoded protein is CASSHPAGDREQYF. The V gene is TRBV4-2, the J gene TRBJ2-7; 7 positions match TRBD2. This CDR3 spans 14 amino acids. J was trimmed by 7 bases and V by 3 bases; bases with no gene match: 9. From germline, CDR1 is LGHNA and CDR2 YNFKEQ.

The chain is built from TRBV7-9 and TRBJ1-2, with D possibly TRBD1 on 6 matching bases. V was pared by 4 bases and J by 6 bases, with 12 bases between. Per germline, CDR1 SEHNR and CDR2 FQNEAQ (reference sequence). There are 13 residues in the CDR3. The CDR3 DNA sequence: TGTGCCAGCAGCTATACAGGGTCGGATGGCTACACCTTC. The encoded protein is CASSYTGSDGYTF.

The chain carries TRBV5-1 and TRBJ2-5; no definite D call. The CDR3 is 13 amino acids. CDR1 is SGHRS, CDR2 YFSETQ, per germline. V gave up 2 bases and J gave up 5 bases, with 10 bases separating them. This CDR3 reads CASSLSGQETQYF. CDR3 in DNA: TGCGCCAGCAGCTTAAGTGGGCAGGAGACCCAGTACTTC.

The rearrangement joins TRBV5-8 to TRBJ2-7; D possibly corresponds to TRBD2 (7 bases). Germline-derived CDR1 and CDR2 are SGHTS and YDEGEE. CDR3 length: 14 residues. Trimming removed 3 bases from V and 5 bases from J, with 15 bases in between. CDR3 residues: CASSWGGAWDEQYF. CDR3 nucleotides: TGTGCCAGCAGCTGGGGGGGGGCCTGGGACGAGCAGTACTTC.

The chain combines TRBV18 with TRBJ1-2, with 7 bases fitting TRBD1. J lost 5 bases, V lost 4 bases, and 10 bases had no gene match. The length of the CDR3 is 15 residues. In germline, CDR1 is KGHSH, CDR2 LQKENI. CDR3 nucleotide sequence: TGTGCCAGCTCACATACGACAGGGTCGAGATATGGCTACACCTTC. Translated: CASSHTTGSRYGYTF.

The chain joins TRBV6-5 to TRBJ2-1, with 12 bases fitting TRBD2. Germline CDR1 and CDR2: MNHEY and SVGAGI. This CDR3 has 14 amino acids. Losses at the gene ends were 5 bases for V and 7 bases for J; bases not matched to a gene: 3. The CDR3 DNA is TGTGCCAGCAGTCGGACTAGCGGGATTAATGAGCAGTTCTTC. Translated, it gives CASSRTSGINEQFF.

The V call is TRBV28, the J call TRBJ1-6, with 11 bases that match TRBD1. The germline gives CDR1 MDHEN, CDR2 SYDVKM. This CDR3 region has 17 residues. Trimming at V came to 5 bases and at J to 6 bases, leaving 9 bases not matched to a gene. The CDR3 DNA sequence: TGTGCCAGCAGTCCAGGGTACGGGACAGGGGGTAATTCACCCCTCCACTTT. Residues: CASSPGYGTGGNSPLHF.

The chain combines TRBV28 with TRBJ1-1, with D possibly being TRBD1 (6 bases). V was trimmed by 4 bases and J by 4 bases, leaving 19 bases between them. CDR3 size: 16 residues. Germline V CDR1 and CDR2: MDHEN, SYDVKM. CDR3 residues: CASSSAEQRGGTEAFF. CDR3 DNA sequence: TGTGCCAGCAGTTCGGCAGAACAGAGAGGGGGCACTGAAGCTTTCTTT.

This clone came up once. The chain couples TRBV29-1 to TRBJ2-7, with TRBD1 matching over 7 bases. V dropped 3 bases and J dropped 2; count of bases not matched to a gene: 7. From germline, CDR1 is SQVTM and CDR2 ANQGSEA. The CDR3 contains 14 residues. The CDR3, as DNA: TGCAGCGTTGATACGTTTGACAGGGCCTACGAGCAGTACTTC. Its translation is CSVDTFDRAYEQYF.